A selection of T cell receptor beta chains follows, all from one sample in a study of technical replicates of blood from several donors. Using immunoSEQ multiplex PCR, the repertoire was profiled, and TCRdb retains in-frame clones only, with some absent. The sample yields 58,000 or so clones, approximately 83% seen once. The sequenced sample consisted of PBMCs. The receptors were gathered from a human donor in good health. Some clones in this sample may be carry-over from other donors' samples. Both conserved end residues are part of each CDR3. Fields, in order: V gene, J gene, CDR3 protein.

>TRBV5-1|TRBJ2-3
CATSPGGVGTDTQYF
>TRBV14|TRBJ1-3
CASSQGRSTGNTIYF
>TRBV9|TRBJ2-5
CASSVAGQETQYF
>TRBV5-1|TRBJ1-1
CASSLGGQGVNTEAFF
>TRBV5-6|TRBJ2-5
CASSLVADQETQYF
>TRBV4-3|TRBJ2-3
CASSLQGATDTQYF
>TRBV7-9|TRBJ2-7
CASSLRDTSLKQYF
>TRBV6-6|TRBJ1-1
CASSYGTEEAFF
>TRBV4-1|TRBJ2-1
CASSLSEGSSGRSSEQFF
>TRBV4-3|TRBJ1-1
CASSQVVTGGREAFF
>TRBV5-4|TRBJ1-1
CASSQGQGPLNTEAFF
>TRBV11-1|TRBJ1-2
CASSLVKPTGNYGYTF
>TRBV10-3|TRBJ1-3
CAISPGQGNTIYF
>TRBV4-3|TRBJ2-5
CASSIRGRYETQYF
>TRBV7-6|TRBJ2-3
CASSSPAGPTQYF
>TRBV5-5|TRBJ1-4
CASRGQGAINGKLFF
>TRBV29-1|TRBJ1-4
CSVRSANEKLFF
>TRBV27|TRBJ1-2
CASSYNIRGSGYTF